These 11 T cell receptor beta chains were sequenced from one sample in a study of CD8+ T cells in alopecia areata (dated by TCRdb to the late 2010s). Receptor libraries were prepared by the immunoSEQ multiplex PCR assay. To provide template for TCR sequencing, every sample had RNA extracted and reverse transcribed into cDNA. TCRdb took over this immuneACCESS table, retaining in-frame rearrangements with V and J assigned. Such tables are incomplete; in checked studies, under half of the missing clones stem from an unresolved V gene, and the remainder is unexplained. This sample has some 110,000 clones in the table, none counted a single time. The ten largest clones represent 15% to 20% of the sample. The sample was lesional skin. The source of these receptors is a C3H/HeJ mouse with alopecia areata. The MHC haplotype found in this strain is H2-k.

Turning to this clone: Any gene name here is a mouse gene name. The read terminates 4 residues before the CDR3 end, so the remaining end is supplied by the germline J gene. The chain is built from TRBV13-3 and TRBJ2-7, with 7 bases fitting TRBD1. The length of the CDR3 is 13 residues. Germline assignment: CDR1 NNHDY and CDR2 SYVADS. This chain's CDR3 is CASRPLTGDEQYF. The sequenced part of the CDR3 DNA is TGTGCCAGCAGGCCCCTTACAGGGGAT.

On this clone: The listed genes are named as in mouse. CDR3 region: CASSRTLQNTLYF. The CDR3 DNA, read in part, is TGTGCCAGCAGTCGGACTTTACAAAAC. The chain has TRBV13-3 and TRBJ2-4; D possibly corresponds to TRBD2 (5 bases). The sequence runs out 4 residues before the end of the CDR3; the remainder is reconstructed from the germline J gene. The V and J ends lost 4 bases and 3 bases respectively, with 9 bases between them. The CDR3 length is 13 residues. The V gene's germline CDR1 is NNHDY and CDR2 SYVADS. The entire variable domain, with the rest obtained from reference TRBV13-3 and TRBJ2-4, is as follows: EAAVTQSPRSKVAVTGGKVTLSCHQTNNHDYMYWYRQDTGHGLRLIHYSYVADSTEKGDIPDGYKASRPSQENFSLILELASLSQTAVYFCASSRTLQNTLYFGAGTRLSVL.

This clone was recorded at least ten times. Genes and germline are mouse. Read coverage stops 4 residues before the CDR3 terminus; the germline J gene supplies the remainder. The gene calls are TRBV13-3 and TRBJ2-2, with no clear D. Germline V gene data show CDR1 as NNHDY and CDR2 as SYVADS. The CDR3 extends over 15 amino acids. Between the trimmed V and J ends, which lost 0 bases and 0 bases, there was a span of 6 bases. The covered CDR3 bases are TGTGCCAGCAGTGATGAACAAACAAACACCGGG. It yields the protein CASSDEQTNTG. The entire CDR3 protein is CASSDEQTNTGQLYF.

This clone has only a few counts. Each gene name is a mouse one. The CDR3 is cut off 4 residues early in the read; its end comes from the germline J gene. The chain uses TRBV1 and TRBJ2-3; TRBD2 might be the D (5 bases). From germline, CDR1 is NSQYPW and CDR2 LRSPGD (reference sequence). The CDR3 sequence is 15 residues long. The V end lost 1 base, the J end lost 1 base, and 9 bases lay between the germline ends. Partial CDR3 DNA: TGCACCTGCAGTGCAGTGGGGATTGGTGCAGAA. This gives the protein CTCSAVGIGAE. The whole CDR3 protein reads CTCSAVGIGAETLYF. Drawing the rest from reference TRBV1 and TRBJ2-3, the complete variable domain is VTLLEQNPRWRLVPRGQAVNLRCILKNSQYPWMSWYQQDLQKQLQWLFTLRSPGDKEVKSLPGADYLATRVTDTELRLQVANMSQGRTLYCTCSAVGIGAETLYFGSGTRLTVL.

As to this clone: The gene names here belong to mouse. The CDR3 end falls 4 residues outside the read, so it is completed with the germline J gene. The chain carries TRBV13-3 and TRBJ2-1; weak D call: TRBD2 (5 bases). The CDR3 is 14 amino acids. Per germline, CDR1 NNHDY and CDR2 SYVADS. Trimming removed 1 base at V and 5 bases at J, with 10 bases between. The covered CDR3 bases are TGTGCCAGCAGTGATTTGGGGTGGAATGCT. Protein: CASSDLGWNA. The entire CDR3 is CASSDLGWNAEQFF.

Comments on this clone: An end of the junction does not agree with germline; a read error may underlie this. Gene names denote mouse genes. Read coverage stops 4 residues before the CDR3 terminus; the germline J gene supplies the remainder. This chain connects TRBV1 to TRBJ2-2; perhaps TRBD2 as D (6 bases). There are 15 residues in the CDR3. Germline CDR1 is NSQYPW and CDR2 is LRSPGD (reference sequence). CDR3: CPCSAFLGSTGQLYF. The CDR3 bases that were read are TGCCCCTGCAGTGCTTTTCTGGGGAGCACCGGG.

This clone was seen a handful of times. All gene names here are mouse names. The read halts 4 residues ahead of the CDR3 end, with the missing end drawn from the germline J gene. The chain combines TRBV13-2 with TRBJ2-1; the D is unclear. V gave up 5 bases and J gave up 0 bases, with 6 bases separating them. The CDR3 is made up of 13 amino acids. Per the germline V gene, CDR1 is NNHNN and CDR2 is SYGAGS (reference sequence). The CDR3 protein is CASGWVNYAEQFF. The sequenced part of the CDR3 DNA is TGTGCCAGCGGGTGGGTTAACTATGCT.

Many counts were recorded for this clone. Each gene name is a mouse one. Read coverage stops 4 residues before the CDR3 terminus; the germline J gene supplies the remainder. The rearrangement uses TRBV13-3 and TRBJ1-2, with 7 nucleotides matching TRBD1. Germline values: CDR1 NNHDY, CDR2 SYVADS. The ends lost 6 bases at V and 2 bases at J; junction bases unmatched: 4. The CDR3 extends over 13 amino acids. The covered CDR3 bases are TGTGCCAGCAAGAGGGGGCCGAACTCC. Translating it yields CASKRGPNS. The CDR3 as a whole reads CASKRGPNSDYTF.

This clone was seen only a few times. Each gene name is a mouse one. The DNA ends 4 residues before the CDR3 does, and the rest of the CDR3 is filled in from the germline J gene. The V and J genes are TRBV1 and TRBJ2-1; TRBD2 agrees at 8 bases. V gave up 0 bases and J gave up 2 bases; unmatched junction bases: 3. CDR3 length equals 16 residues. CDR1 and CDR2 (germline): NSQYPW, LRSPGD (reference sequence). The DNA read from the CDR3 is TGCACCTGCAGTGCAGAGGGGGGGCAGGACTATGCT. The encoded protein is CTCSAEGGQDYA. In full, the CDR3 reads CTCSAEGGQDYAEQFF.

This clone was counted only a few times. Mouse gene names apply. The missing CDR3 end, 4 residues past where the read stops, is filled in from the germline J gene. Different DNA sequences within this sample yield the same CDR3. This chain connects TRBV1 to TRBJ2-3, with 11 bases fitting TRBD2. V shed 3 bases, J shed 1 base, and the junction held 3 bases outside the gene matches. Per the germline V gene, CDR1 is NSQYPW and CDR2 is LRSPGD (reference sequence). CDR3 size: 16 residues. The CDR3: CTCSADWGVGAETLYF. The DNA read from the CDR3 is TGCACCTGCAGTGCGGACTGGGGGGTTGGTGCAGAA.

Remarks on this clone: A mismatch at residue 12 separates the TCRdb protein from the translated DNA, so the protein presented here was translated from the DNA. Here the gene names and germline are mouse. The missing CDR3 end, 3 residues past where the read stops, is filled in from the germline J gene. This chain joins TRBV1 and TRBJ1-3, with 10 bases that match TRBD1. After removal of 2 bases from V and 6 bases from J, the junction contained 4 bases not matched to a gene. Germline values: CDR1 NSQYPW, CDR2 LRSPGD (reference sequence). The CDR3 is 15 residues long. The sequenced CDR3 bases are TGCACCTGCAGTGCAAAGACAGGGGGCGAAAATACG. Amino acid sequence: CTCSAKTGGENT. The entire CDR3 protein is CTCSAKTGGENTLYF.